These 21 T cell receptor beta chains were all obtained from the same sample, sequenced in a study of blood T cell repertoires in COVID-19. Here immunoSEQ multiplex PCR was the method, and the copy in TCRdb shows in-frame clones only, minus some. The repertoire holds 150,000 or so clones, with 80% to 90% as singletons. The specimen was peripheral blood. Every receptor here comes from a man aged 18 to 30 with COVID-19, enrolled during active disease.

The chain is built from TRBV5-1 and TRBJ1-2, with TRBD1 matching over 10 bases. Germline V CDR1 and CDR2: SGHRS, YFSETQ. This CDR3 contains 13 residues. V trimming: 4 bases; J trimming: 6 bases; junction bases outside the gene matches: 3. CDR3 coding DNA: TGCGCCAGCAGCCCCGGACAGGGGGATGGCTACACCTTC. This encodes CASSPGQGDGYTF.

This clone was seen only a few times. CDR3 sequence: CASRNRDRDVYEQYF. In nucleotides, the CDR3 is TGTGCCAGCAGGAACCGGGACAGGGATGTCTACGAGCAGTACTTC. The J gene is TRBJ2-7, the V gene TRBV21-1; TRBD1 reflects the table's D call only, with no check against the DNA. TRBV21-1 is a documented pseudogene. This CDR3 region has 15 residues.

The rearrangement uses TRBV5-6 and TRBJ2-5; 8 bases match TRBD2. V trimming: 1 base; J trimming: 4 bases; junction bases outside the gene matches: 6. The germline CDR1 and CDR2 sequences are SGHDT and YYEEEE. This CDR3 has 15 amino acids. In nucleotides, the CDR3 is TGTGCCAGCAGCTTGAAGACGGGAGGGCCAGAGACCCAGTACTTC. Its translation is CASSLKTGGPETQYF.

The genes are TRBV28 and TRBJ2-7, with TRBD2 matching 7 bases. V was clipped by 10 bases and J by 2 bases; unmatched bases: 5. The CDR3 runs 12 residues. The germline gives CDR1 MDHEN, CDR2 SYDVKM. CDR3 DNA sequence: TGTGCCACCTTCCGGGGGGCCTACGAGCAGTACTTC. Protein product: CATFRGAYEQYF.

This clone is a singleton in its sample. J is TRBJ1-2 and V is TRBV6-5; weak D call: TRBD1 (5 bases). Germline V gene lookup returns CDR1 MNHEY and CDR2 SVGAGI. Trimming cost V 8 bases and J 3 bases, with 10 bases left between them. CDR3 length equals 12 residues. The DNA of the CDR3 is TGTGCCAGCGGGAGGGGACACTATGGCTACACCTTC. Its translation is CASGRGHYGYTF.

V and J are TRBV5-4 and TRBJ1-6, with 9 bases that match TRBD1. Germline-derived CDR1 and CDR2 are SGHNT and YYREEE (reference sequence). There are 15 residues in the CDR3. The J segment lost 9 bases and the V segment lost 3 bases, leaving 7 bases of the junction unmatched. The DNA for the CDR3 is TGTGCCAGCAGCTCCGGGACAGGGAGAGTTTCACCCCTCCACTTT. This gives the protein CASSSGTGRVSPLHF.

The rearrangement uses TRBV6-5 and TRBJ2-7, with TRBD1 matching over 7 bases. Germline CDR1 MNHEY, CDR2 SVGAGI. The CDR3 consists of 14 residues. V shed 6 bases and J 6 bases; nucleotides not matched to a gene: 11. The CDR3 here is CASRTGIWASEQYF. The CDR3 DNA reads TGTGCCAGCAGGACAGGGATTTGGGCTTCCGAGCAGTACTTC.

This clone was seen only a few times. The chain carries TRBV18 and TRBJ2-6; no definite D call. This CDR3 has 18 residues. Germline CDR1 and CDR2: KGHSH and LQKENI. V lost 2 bases, J lost 0 bases, and 14 bases lay in between. The CDR3 loop reads CASSPVLGSSSGANVLTF. The CDR3 DNA is TGTGCCAGCTCACCAGTGCTGGGTTCTAGCTCTGGGGCCAACGTCCTGACTTTC.

The rearrangement uses TRBV7-9 and TRBJ2-1, with 10 bases fitting TRBD2. Germline CDR1 SEHNR, CDR2 FQNEAQ (reference sequence). CDR3 length: 19 amino acids. Trimming took 5 bases from V and 6 from J; bases not matched to a gene: 19. In nucleotides, the CDR3 is TGTGCCAGCAGCCCAAAAACACAAATCTTAGCGGGAGGACCCAATGAGCAGTTCTTC. It specifies CASSPKTQILAGGPNEQFF.

The J gene is TRBJ2-2, the V gene TRBV4-3; the D gene is possibly TRBD1 (6 bases). Germline lookup yields CDR1 LGHNA and CDR2 YSLEER. The CDR3 is 15 residues long. Trimming took 8 bases from V and 6 from J, leaving 19 bases between them. This CDR3 reads CASRITGHGAGELFF. The CDR3, as DNA: TGCGCCAGCCGTATTACAGGGCATGGGGCCGGGGAGCTGTTTTTT.

J is TRBJ2-3 and V is TRBV7-2, with no clear D. The CDR3 loop spans 17 amino acids. Germline values: CDR1 SGHTA, CDR2 FQGNSA. V was clipped by 2 bases and J by 2 bases, with 17 bases between them. DNA of the CDR3: TGTGCCAGCAGCTTACGGTCCAAGTCCTATAACACAGATACGCAGTATTTT. Encoded protein: CASSLRSKSYNTDTQYF.

V and J are TRBV5-8 and TRBJ2-1; 10 bases align to TRBD2. Germline CDR1 and CDR2: SGHTS and YDEGEE. Trimming at V came to 0 bases and at J to 1 base, leaving 13 bases not matched to a gene. This CDR3 has 20 amino acids. The DNA for the CDR3 is TGTGCCAGCAGCTTGGCCAAGGGGGCTTTAGCGGGAGGTTCCTACAATGAGCAGTTCTTC. This encodes CASSLAKGALAGGSYNEQFF.

This clone has just one count. The rearrangement joins TRBV13 to TRBJ2-7, with D maybe TRBD2 (5 bases). Trimming removed 6 bases from V and 3 bases from J, with 15 bases in between. Germline V gives CDR1 PRHDT, CDR2 FYEKMQ (reference sequence). The CDR3 is 14 residues long. CDR3 protein: CASSIGTGSYEQYF. In DNA, the CDR3 is TGTGCCAGCAGTATAGGTACTGGGAGCTACGAGCAGTACTTC. Full variable domain (rest looked up from reference TRBV13 and TRBJ2-7): AAGVIQSPRHLIKEKRETATLKCYPIPRHDTVYWYQQGPGQDPQFLISFYEKMQSDKGSIPDRFSAQQFSDYHSELNMSSLELGDSALYFCASSIGTGSYEQYFGPGTRLTVT.

The rearrangement links TRBV14 to TRBJ1-1; the match to TRBD1 covers 9 bases. Germline V lookup: CDR1 SGHDN, CDR2 FVKESK. The length of the CDR3 is 15 residues. V lost 3 bases and J lost 4; bases outside the gene matches: 6. Written as DNA, the CDR3 is TGTGCCAGCAGCCAGTACAGGGGGCTCCGCACTGAAGCTTTCTTT. Amino acids: CASSQYRGLRTEAFF.

The chain is built from TRBV28 and TRBJ2-2, with D uncertain. Germline assignment: CDR1 MDHEN and CDR2 SYDVKM. The V end was cut by 4 bases, the J end by 7 bases, with 7 bases between. The CDR3 extends over 12 amino acids. As DNA, the CDR3 is TGTGCCAGCAGTTCCCAGATCGGGGAGCTGTTTTTT. This translates into CASSSQIGELFF.

The rearrangement uses TRBV19 and TRBJ2-1; 8 positions agree with TRBD2. Germline CDR1 and CDR2: LNHDA and SQIVND (reference sequence). The CDR3 runs to 15 residues. J gave up 6 bases and V 1 base, and 5 bases lay outside the gene matches. The CDR3 sequence: CASSIATGTSNEQFF. Written as DNA, the CDR3 is TGTGCCAGTAGTATAGCAACCGGGACTAGCAATGAGCAGTTCTTC.

This clone was seen only a few times. The chain is built from TRBV5-4 and TRBJ2-1; D possibly corresponds to TRBD2 (5 bases). V was cut by 0 bases and J by 4 bases, with 14 bases left in between. Germline-derived CDR1 and CDR2 are SGHNT and YYREEE (reference sequence). This CDR3 has 16 residues. The CDR3 DNA is TGTGCCAGCAGCTTGGGAGGGCCAGGTGGGTACAATGAGCAGTTCTTC. It encodes CASSLGGPGGYNEQFF.

This clone was found once. The rearrangement uses TRBV19 and TRBJ2-2; TRBD1 might be the D (5 bases). This CDR3 region has 15 residues. The V gene lost 6 bases and the J gene lost 3 bases, with 14 bases spanning the gap. Per germline, CDR1 LNHDA and CDR2 SQIVND (reference sequence). CDR3: CASSMKGLHTGELFF. As DNA, the CDR3 is TGTGCCAGTAGCATGAAGGGGTTACACACCGGGGAGCTGTTTTTT. The variable domain in full, with the rest retrieved from reference TRBV19 and TRBJ2-2, is DGGITQSPKYLFRKEGQNVTLSCEQNLNHDAMYWYRQDPGQGLRLIYYSQIVNDFQKGDIAEGYSVSREKKESFPLTVTSAQKNPTAFYLCASSMKGLHTGELFFGEGSRLTVL.

The chain carries TRBV7-9 and TRBJ2-3; 7 positions match TRBD1. Unmatched junction bases numbered 3, after V lost 3 bases and J lost 0 bases. The CDR3 loop spans 15 amino acids. CDR1 SEHNR and CDR2 FQNEAQ come from the germline V gene (reference sequence). The CDR3 DNA sequence: TGTGCCAGCAGCTTCAGGACAGGTAGCACAGATACGCAGTATTTT. As protein: CASSFRTGSTDTQYF.

The chain carries TRBV14 and TRBJ2-7; D not resolved. Germline CDR1 and CDR2: SGHDN and FVKESK. V lost 0 bases, J lost 3 bases, and 15 bases lay in between. This CDR3 is built from 16 residues. DNA for the CDR3: TGTGCCAGCAGCCAAGAGACCCGGAACCACTACTACGAGCAGTACTTC. Protein: CASSQETRNHYYEQYF.

This chain uses TRBV19 with TRBJ1-2; 7 bases agree with TRBD1. The J segment lost 2 bases and the V segment lost 7 bases, leaving 13 bases of the junction unmatched. This CDR3 contains 16 residues. The germline V gene encodes CDR1 LNHDA and CDR2 SQIVND (reference sequence). The CDR3 loop is CASTHSQGPGNYGYTF. The CDR3 coding sequence is TGTGCCAGTACCCATTCACAGGGGCCAGGAAACTATGGCTACACCTTC.